This T cell receptor (beta chain) was identified during a study of blood T cell repertoires in COVID-19. At the level of the study: Sources were T cells, B-cell-depleted T cells, or PBMCs; the material itself was cDNA or gDNA.

This clone has just one count. Germline V gives CDR1 LNHDA, CDR2 SQIVND (reference sequence). The CDR3 length is 15 residues. Trimming removed 1 base from V and 0 bases from J, with 9 bases in between. Authors' methods: Amplifying reference gene primers gave estimates of nucleated cell counts. Assay: immunoSEQ multiplex PCR; the TCRdb copy retains only in-frame clones and omits some. The V and J calls and clone size are taken from that table; D and trimming were inferred from the DNA. The sample lists some 200,000 clones, more than 75% seen once, with approximately 6.1% in the top ten. The sequenced sample was peripheral blood. This chain connects TRBV19 to TRBJ1-1; possible D gene TRBD1, 5 bases. The clonotype originates from a man aged 80 or over with acute or convalescent COVID-19. DNA of the CDR3: TGTGCCAGTAGTATAGCTCACAGGTTGAACACTGAAGCTTTCTTT. Translating it yields CASSIAHRLNTEAFF.